The 3 T cell receptor beta chains below come from one sample, sequenced in a study of vaccination and CD4 T cells after COVID-19. With the Oncomine TCR Beta short-read assay, DNA from cultured CD4+ T cells was sequenced. TCRdb called the PCR reads again in MiXCR, with one record for every CDR3 protein. The table shows tens of thousands of distinct CDR3 sequences, with more than 40% occurring only once. These receptors' antigens are unknown. Treatment described: approximately 10-day PBMC culture with coronavirus spike peptide pools or control peptides (ViraFEST assay). Sequences were obtained from CD4+ T cells from blood, cultured in vitro. Receptor source: a human donor who had recovered from COVID-19.

The genes are TRBV12-3 or TRBV12-4 and TRBJ1-1; 8 bases are shared with TRBD1. J gave up 11 bases and V 7 bases, and 27 bases lay outside the gene matches. This CDR3 contains 18 residues. This CDR3 reads CASIKGWERAGQGGLAFF. The CDR3 nucleotides read TGTGCCAGCATCAAAGGCTGGGAACGGGCCGGACAGGGTGGTTTGGCTTTCTTT.

This clonotype was seen a handful of times. The chain has TRBV6-2 or TRBV6-3 and TRBJ2-4, with D perhaps matching TRBD1 or TRBD2 (5 bases each). The germline V gene has CDR1 MNHEY and CDR2 SVGEGT. The CDR3 has 13 amino acids. The germline V and J ends were trimmed by 5 bases and 6 bases, with 11 bases remaining between them. The DNA of the CDR3 is TGTGCCAGCAGTGGGGGACCGCTAAACATTCAGTACTTC. Protein sequence: CASSGGPLNIQYF.

This clonotype was observed a few times. The genes are TRBV27 and TRBJ1-2; possibly TRBD1 for D (6 bases). This CDR3 spans 15 amino acids. CDR1 and CDR2 (germline): MNHEY, SMNVEV (reference sequence). The V end lost 2 bases, the J end lost 8 bases, and 18 bases lay between the germline ends. CDR3 protein: CASSLHRDSGRGYTF. The CDR3 DNA sequence: TGTGCCAGCAGTTTACACAGGGACTCAGGGAGAGGCTACACCTTC.